The present T cell receptor beta chain was sequenced within a study of cytomegalovirus exposure and HLA in healthy donors. Notes on the study in general: Cytomegalovirus status was reportedly diagnosed by the classifier with high specificity and sensitivity. The investigators catalogued 164 TCR beta chains as cytomegalovirus-associated.

60 Vbeta and 13 Jbeta primers were used in PCR. Generated by immunoSEQ multiplex PCR, the TCRdb table keeps only in-frame clones and is missing some. The data contain fewer than 75,000 clones, around 80% of them singletons. V lost 5 bases to trimming and J lost 6 bases; unmatched junction nucleotides: 10. The CDR3 extends over 15 amino acids. Germline CDR1 reads SGHNT; CDR2 reads YYREEE (reference sequence). About this clone itself: The antigen remains unidentified.

The rearrangement links TRBV5-4 to TRBJ1-2, with TRBD1 matching 10 bases. This clonotype originated in a woman aged 30 to 39 in good health and CMV-seronegative. The sample comprised PBMCs. The DNA for the CDR3 is TGTGCCAGCAGTCTCGACCCGGGACAGGGGAATGGCTACACCTTC. Its protein product is CASSLDPGQGNGYTF.